This is a list of T cell receptor beta chains from one sample in a study of cytomegalovirus exposure and HLA in healthy donors. Only in-frame clones appear in the TCRdb table, and some are missing; sequencing was by immunoSEQ multiplex PCR. The sample gives under 85,000 clones, around 94% of which show up once; approximately 2.1% is in the top ten. Sequencing was done on a sample of PBMCs. Source of these receptors: a woman aged 18-29 years in good health and CMV-seronegative. Both conserved end residues are part of each CDR3. Fields, in order: J gene, V gene, D gene, clone size, CDR3 DNA, CDR3 protein. The D gene is left open where the match is weak. Expanded clones get a size class; other rows say once, few or many, or leave the size out.

TRBJ2-7 | TRBV6-1 | TRBD1 | NA | TGTGCCAGCAGTGAAGAGGGACAGGGGTTCTACGAGCAGTACTTC | CASSEEGQGFYEQYF
TRBJ2-7 | TRBV11-2 | TRBD2 | NA | TGTGCCAGCAGCCTTACCGGGACTAGCGGGGCCTACGAGCAGTACTTC | CASSLTGTSGAYEQYF
TRBJ1-4 | TRBV11-2 | TRBD1 | NA | TGTGCCAGCACCAAAAGGACCCCAGGGACAGGTGTCGAAAAACTGTTTTTT | CASTKRTPGTGVEKLFF
TRBJ2-7 | TRBV28 | TRBD1 | NA | TGTGCCAGCAGACTAACCGGGACAGGGGTTCTCGAGCAGTACTTC | CASRLTGTGVLEQYF
TRBJ1-4 | TRBV29-1 | NA | NA | TGCAGCGCTGCACAGGATTGGAGTGAAAAACTGTTTTTT | CSAAQDWSEKLFF
TRBJ2-3 | TRBV7-8 | NA | NA | TGTGCCAGCAGCTCCAGACTGCCGACTAGCACAGATACGCAGTATTTT | CASSSRLPTSTDTQYF
TRBJ2-5 | TRBV7-6 | NA | NA | TGTGCCAGCAGCTTAGGAGGCAGGGGTTATGAGACCCAGTACTTC | CASSLGGRGYETQYF
TRBJ2-5 | TRBV6-1 | TRBD2 | NA | TGTGCCAGCAGTGTACTAGCGGGAGCGGAGGAGACCCAGTACTTC | CASSVLAGAEETQYF
TRBJ2-2 | TRBV10-3 | TRBD2 | once | TGTGCCATCAGTGAGAACCAGCGGGGGTCGAACACCGGGGAGCTGTTTTTT | CAISENQRGSNTGELFF
TRBJ2-5 | TRBV7-9 | TRBD2 | NA | TGTGCCAGCAGCTACTTTAGCGGGAGGGTACAAGAGACCCAGTACTTC | CASSYFSGRVQETQYF
TRBJ1-2 | TRBV6-1 | NA | once | TGTGCCAGCAGTGAGGCCCTTGTCCGTGCGGATGGCTACACCTTC | CASSEALVRADGYTF
TRBJ2-1 | TRBV7-2 | TRBD1 | NA | TGTGCCAGCAGCCCACCCCGGGACAGGGCGGTAGGGCAGTTCTTC | CASSPPRDRAVGQFF
TRBJ2-7 | TRBV7-2 | NA | once | TGTGCCAGCAGCATGACACCATCCTACGAGCAGTACTTC | CASSMTPSYEQYF
TRBJ1-1 | TRBV5-8 | NA | NA | TGTGCCAGCAGTCGAGGCTGGTTCATGAACACTGAAGCTTTCTTT | CASSRGWFMNTEAFF
TRBJ2-7 | TRBV6-5 | TRBD1 | NA | TGTGCCAGCAGCTACTCAGGACAGGGACCCTACGAGCAGTACTTC | CASSYSGQGPYEQYF
TRBJ1-1 | TRBV19 | TRBD1 | NA | TGTGCCAGTAGTACAGGGGGAGTCACTGAAGCTTTCTTT | CASSTGGVTEAFF
TRBJ2-3 | TRBV6-5 | NA | NA | TGTGCCAGCAGTTACGGAGGGGCGGGATTGGATACGCAGTATTTT | CASSYGGAGLDTQYF
TRBJ2-7 | TRBV19 | NA | NA | TGTGCCAGTAGTAACGCTCCCGGGGAGCAGTACTTC | CASSNAPGEQYF
TRBJ1-1 | TRBV14 | TRBD1 | NA | TGTGCCAGCAGCCCTTGGGGGACAGGGGCGAGGGGGGACACTGAAGCTTTCTTT | CASSPWGTGARGDTEAFF
TRBJ1-1 | TRBV5-4 | NA | NA | TGTGCCAGCAGCTTGGCCCTCCAGGGTGGAACTGAAGCTTTCTTT | CASSLALQGGTEAFF
TRBJ2-7 | TRBV30 | NA | NA | TGTGCCTGGTCTCTCGGGACTTACTCCTACGAGCAGTACTTC | CAWSLGTYSYEQYF
TRBJ2-5 | TRBV4-2 | TRBD2 | NA | TGTGCCAGCAGCCAAGCCCTAGCGGGGGGCTCCGGGGAGACCCAGTACTTC | CASSQALAGGSGETQYF
TRBJ2-1 | TRBV4-2 | NA | NA | TGTGCCAGCAGCCAAGGTACAGGGAGAGAGTACAATGAGCAGTTCTTC | CASSQGTGREYNEQFF
TRBJ2-2 | TRBV27 | NA | NA | TGTGCCAGCAGTTTAGGGGGGGGGCGCCGGGACACCGGGGAGCTGTTTTTT | CASSLGGGRRDTGELFF
TRBJ2-3 | TRBV11-3 | TRBD2 | NA | TGTGCCAGCAGCTTAGGTCCTAGCGGATACACAGATACGCAGTATTTT | CASSLGPSGYTDTQYF
TRBJ1-2 | TRBV4-1 | TRBD1 | NA | TGCGCCAGCAGCCCACAGGGGCGTCTCGGCTACACCTTC | CASSPQGRLGYTF
TRBJ1-4 | TRBV6-1 | TRBD1 | NA | TGTGCCAGCCTTGAACAGGGGGGTGGGAAAAAACTGTTTTTT | CASLEQGGGKKLFF
TRBJ2-1 | TRBV6-5 | TRBD2 | NA | TGTGCCAGCAGTTTAGCGGGAGGGCCGGTGGTCAATGAGCAGTTCTTC | CASSLAGGPVVNEQFF
TRBJ2-7 | TRBV27 | TRBD2 | NA | TGTGCCAGCAGTTTTCTCCTAGCGGGCGTCTACGAGCAGTACTTC | CASSFLLAGVYEQYF
TRBJ2-7 | TRBV2 | TRBD1 | NA | TGTGCCAGCAGTGGTCCTAGGGCGATGTGGGACAGGGTCTTCGACGAGCAGTACTTC | CASSGPRAMWDRVFDEQYF
TRBJ2-7 | TRBV5-1 | NA | few | TGCGCCAGCAGCGCAGACCCCGACGGACTCCTCAACTTC | CASSADPDGLLNF
TRBJ2-6 | TRBV19 | TRBD2 | NA | TGTGCCAGTATCTTCACGGGGGGTGGGGCCAACGTCCTGACTTTC | CASIFTGGGANVLTF
TRBJ2-1 | TRBV19 | TRBD2 | NA | TGTGCCAGTAGTATCGTCGGGAGGAGCTACAATGAGCAGTTCTTC | CASSIVGRSYNEQFF
TRBJ1-2 | TRBV5-6 | NA | NA | TGTGCCAGCAGCCCCGGTCTGGGGGGTCGTGGCTACACCTTC | CASSPGLGGRGYTF
TRBJ2-7 | TRBV10-3 | NA | NA | TGTGCCATCAGTGAGTCGGTGAGGGGGTACGAGCAGTACTTC | CAISESVRGYEQYF
TRBJ2-5 | TRBV5-1 | TRBD2 | NA | TGCGCCAGCAGCCCGATTATATCCGGGACTAGAGTAGGCCAAGAGACCCAGTACTTC | CASSPIISGTRVGQETQYF
TRBJ2-1 | TRBV11-3 | TRBD2 | once | TGTGCCAGCAGCCCACGAATAGCGGGAGTACGCTACAATGAGCAGTTCTTC | CASSPRIAGVRYNEQFF
TRBJ2-3 | TRBV4-1 | NA | NA | TGCGCCAGCAGCCAGAGTACACAGGGTTCCACAGATACGCAGTATTTT | CASSQSTQGSTDTQYF
TRBJ2-1 | TRBV5-6 | NA | NA | TGTGCCAGCAGCTTTGTTACCAGGGGCAATGAGCAGTTCTTC | CASSFVTRGNEQFF
TRBJ1-2 | TRBV28 | TRBD1 | once | TGTGCCAGCAGGACGAACAGGGGTGCCTATGGCTACACCTTC | CASRTNRGAYGYTF
TRBJ1-5 | TRBV28 | NA | NA | TGTGCCAGCAGAAAACAGGGATTTAATCAGCCCCAGCATTTT | CASRKQGFNQPQHF
TRBJ2-2 | TRBV7-3 | TRBD1 | once | TGTGCCACCTCCGGGGCAGGGGGATTCACCGGGGAGCTGTTTTTT | CATSGAGGFTGELFF
TRBJ2-5 | TRBV7-9 | NA | NA | TGTGCCAGCAGCTCAATAGAGCAGGGACATTCGTACCAAGAGACCCAGTACTTC | CASSSIEQGHSYQETQYF
TRBJ2-1 | TRBV27 | NA | NA | TGTGCCAGCAGTGACCGGGGGGCCGGTTACAATGAGCAGTTCTTC | CASSDRGAGYNEQFF
TRBJ2-1 | TRBV6-4 | NA | NA | TGTGCCAGCAGTGCAGACAGTACCAATGAGCAGTTCTTC | CASSADSTNEQFF
TRBJ2-7 | TRBV4-2 | TRBD1 | NA | TGTGCCAGCAGCCAAGGAGGGGGACAGCAGTTCGAGCAGTACTTC | CASSQGGGQQFEQYF